A single sample gave rise to the 10 T cell receptor beta chains below, sequenced in a study of blood T cell repertoires in COVID-19. Clones were sequenced by immunoSEQ multiplex PCR, and TCRdb holds only the in-frame ones, with some missing. Among tens of thousands of clones listed, around three quarters were seen once. The specimen was peripheral blood. Source of these receptors: a man in his sixties with active or convalescent COVID-19.

V usage is TRBV28 and J usage is TRBJ2-1, with TRBD2 matching 8 bases. The CDR3 extends over 15 amino acids. Germline V gene lookup returns CDR1 MDHEN and CDR2 SYDVKM. V shed 3 bases, J shed 4 bases, and the junction held 5 bases outside the gene matches. The CDR3 region is CASSLWSGGYNEQFF. CDR3 coding DNA: TGTGCCAGCAGTTTGTGGAGCGGGGGATACAATGAGCAGTTCTTC.

The rearrangement links TRBV14 to TRBJ1-6, with 7 bases lining up with TRBD1. Losses at the gene ends were 6 bases for V and 2 bases for J; bases not matched to a gene: 4. CDR1 and CDR2 from the germline V gene are SGHDN and FVKESK. The CDR3 has 15 amino acids. The CDR3, as DNA: TGTGCCAGCAGACAGGGGTTGCCCTATAATTCACCCCTCCACTTT. It is translated as CASRQGLPYNSPLHF.

The chain couples TRBV20-1 to TRBJ1-1; tentatively, D is TRBD1 (6 bases). The germline V gene encodes CDR1 DFQATT and CDR2 SNEGSKA (reference sequence). V lost 6 bases to trimming and J lost 8 bases, with 13 bases between them. The CDR3 extends over 11 amino acids. For the CDR3, the DNA is TGCAGTGCGTCTCCCGGGACAGAAGCTTTCTTT. Amino acids: CSASPGTEAFF.

The chain joins TRBV19 to TRBJ1-2; D call uncertain. The CDR3 has 14 residues. V was clipped by 1 base and J by 2 bases, with 8 bases between them. CDR1 and CDR2 from the germline V gene are LNHDA and SQIVND (reference sequence). The CDR3 protein is CASSIAGMNYGYTF. Written as DNA, the CDR3 is TGTGCCAGTAGTATAGCCGGGATGAACTATGGCTACACCTTC.

This clone appeared many times. The CDR3 is CASSPRDSQETQYF. CDR3 in DNA: TGCGCCAGCAGCCCTCGGGACAGCCAAGAGACCCAGTACTTC. The chain joins TRBV5-1 to TRBJ2-5; TRBD1 matches at 7 bases. Per germline, CDR1 SGHRS and CDR2 YFSETQ. J was trimmed by 1 base and V by 4 bases; bases with no gene match: 4. The CDR3 length is 14 residues.

The gene calls are TRBV7-6 and TRBJ1-1, with 10 nucleotides matching TRBD1. Per germline, CDR1 SGHVS and CDR2 FNYEAQ. V gave up 5 bases and J gave up 5 bases; unmatched junction bases: 17. The CDR3 is made up of 18 amino acids. The CDR3 bases are TGTGCCAGCAGCAAGGGACCGGGACAGGGGAGGAGGAAAACTGAAGCTTTCTTT. Its translation: CASSKGPGQGRRKTEAFF.

This chain joins TRBV6-5 and TRBJ2-7; no reliable D call. CDR1 is MNHEY and CDR2 is SVGAGI in the germline V gene. The V gene lost 6 bases and the J gene lost 3 bases, with 18 bases spanning the gap. The CDR3 is 15 residues long. CDR3 sequence reads: CASSPTWSTSYEQYF. DNA for the CDR3: TGTGCCAGCAGCCCGACTTGGAGTACCAGCTACGAGCAGTACTTC.

This clone was counted a few times. The chain joins TRBV6-6 to TRBJ2-7; weak D call: TRBD2 (6 bases). Germline CDR1 is MNHNY and CDR2 is SVGAGI (reference sequence). The CDR3 length is 15 residues. V lost 7 bases, J lost 6 bases, and 22 bases lay in between. CDR3 region: CASNAFSGGRGEQYF. Written as DNA, the CDR3 is TGTGCCAGCAATGCCTTTAGCGGAGGGCGGGGCGAGCAGTACTTC.

This sequence joins TRBV7-2 and TRBJ1-5, with TRBD1 as a possible D gene (6 bases). Trimming shortened V by 2 bases and J by 16 bases, and 12 bases separated the two germline ends. CDR1 and CDR2 (germline): SGHTA, FQGNSA. CDR3 length equals 11 residues. The CDR3 sequence is CASSLTDRKHF. CDR3 nucleotide sequence: TGTGCCAGCAGCTTAACGGACAGAAAACATTTT.

The rearrangement links TRBV11-2 to TRBJ1-2, with a tentative D call TRBD1 (5 bases). The CDR3 is 15 amino acids. Trimming took off 0 bases at V and 5 bases at J, with 13 bases between the two ends. Germline-derived CDR1 and CDR2 are SGHAT and FQNNGV. The CDR3 is CASSLEVGRWYGYTF. Written as DNA, the CDR3 is TGTGCCAGCAGCTTAGAGGTGGGGCGCTGGTATGGCTACACCTTC.